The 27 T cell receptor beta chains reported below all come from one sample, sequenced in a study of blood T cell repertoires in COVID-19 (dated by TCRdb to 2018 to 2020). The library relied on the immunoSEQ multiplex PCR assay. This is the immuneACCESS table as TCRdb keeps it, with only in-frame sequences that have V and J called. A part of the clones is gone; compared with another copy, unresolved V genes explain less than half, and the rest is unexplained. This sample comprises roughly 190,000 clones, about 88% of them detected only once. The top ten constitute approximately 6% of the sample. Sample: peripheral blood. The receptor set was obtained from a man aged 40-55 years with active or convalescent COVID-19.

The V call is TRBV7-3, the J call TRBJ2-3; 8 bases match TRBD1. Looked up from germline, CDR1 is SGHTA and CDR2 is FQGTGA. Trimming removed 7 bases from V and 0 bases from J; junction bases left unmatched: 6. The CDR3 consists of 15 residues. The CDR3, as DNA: TGTGCCAGCAAAACCAGGGGGCAGAGCACAGATACGCAGTATTTT. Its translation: CASKTRGQSTDTQYF.

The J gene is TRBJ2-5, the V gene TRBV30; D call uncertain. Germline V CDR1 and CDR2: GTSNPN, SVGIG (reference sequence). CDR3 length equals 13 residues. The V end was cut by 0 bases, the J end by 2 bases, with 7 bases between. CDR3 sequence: CAWSVTSQETQYF. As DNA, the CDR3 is TGTGCCTGGAGTGTAACCAGTCAAGAGACCCAGTACTTC. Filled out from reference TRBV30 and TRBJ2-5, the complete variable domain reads SQTIHQWPATLVQPVGSPLSLECTVEGTSNPNLYWYRQAAGRGLQLLFYSVGIGQISSEVPQNLSASRPQDRQFILSSKKLLLSDSGFYLCAWSVTSQETQYFGPGTRLLVL.

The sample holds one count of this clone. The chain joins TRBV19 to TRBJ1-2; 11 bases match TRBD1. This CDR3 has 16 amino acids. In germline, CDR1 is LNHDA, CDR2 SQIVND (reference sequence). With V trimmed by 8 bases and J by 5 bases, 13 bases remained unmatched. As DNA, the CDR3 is TGTGCCAGTGCTCCGGGACAGGGGGGTTGGGAATATGGCTACACCTTC. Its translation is CASAPGQGGWEYGYTF.

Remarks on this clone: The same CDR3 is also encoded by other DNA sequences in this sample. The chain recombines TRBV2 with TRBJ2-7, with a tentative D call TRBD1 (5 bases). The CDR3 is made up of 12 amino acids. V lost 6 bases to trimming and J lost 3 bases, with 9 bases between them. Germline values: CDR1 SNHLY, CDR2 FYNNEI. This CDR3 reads CASSGHSYEQYF. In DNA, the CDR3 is TGTGCCAGCAGCGGACACAGCTACGAGCAGTACTTC.

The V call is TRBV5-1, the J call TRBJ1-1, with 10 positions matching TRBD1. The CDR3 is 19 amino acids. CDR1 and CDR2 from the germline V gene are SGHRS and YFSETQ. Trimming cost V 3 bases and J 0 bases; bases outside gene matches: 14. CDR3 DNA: TGCGCCAGCAGCTCCAAAATACTCCGGGACAGGGGCATGAACACTGAAGCTTTCTTT. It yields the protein CASSSKILRDRGMNTEAFF.

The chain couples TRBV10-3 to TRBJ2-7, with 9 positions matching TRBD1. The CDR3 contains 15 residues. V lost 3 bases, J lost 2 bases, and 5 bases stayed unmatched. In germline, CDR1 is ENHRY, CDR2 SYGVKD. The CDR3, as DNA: TGTGCCATCAGTGATACAAGACAGGGGGCCTACGAGCAGTACTTC. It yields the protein CAISDTRQGAYEQYF.

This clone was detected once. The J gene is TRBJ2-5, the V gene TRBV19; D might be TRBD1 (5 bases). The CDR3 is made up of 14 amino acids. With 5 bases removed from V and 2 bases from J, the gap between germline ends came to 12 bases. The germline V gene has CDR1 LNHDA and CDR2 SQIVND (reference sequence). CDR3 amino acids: CASSPVNRQETQYF. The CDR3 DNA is TGTGCCAGTAGTCCCGTGAACAGGCAAGAGACCCAGTACTTC. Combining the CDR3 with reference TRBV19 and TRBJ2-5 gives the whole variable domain DGGITQSPKYLFRKEGQNVTLSCEQNLNHDAMYWYRQDPGQGLRLIYYSQIVNDFQKGDIAEGYSVSREKKESFPLTVTSAQKNPTAFYLCASSPVNRQETQYFGPGTRLLVL.

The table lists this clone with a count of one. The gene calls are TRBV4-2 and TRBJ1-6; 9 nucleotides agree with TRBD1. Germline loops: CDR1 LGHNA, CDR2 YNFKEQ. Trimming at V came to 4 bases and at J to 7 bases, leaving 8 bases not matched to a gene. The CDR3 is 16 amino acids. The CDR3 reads CASSPGQGYENSPLHF. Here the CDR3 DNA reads TGTGCCAGCAGCCCGGGACAGGGCTATGAGAATTCACCCCTCCACTTT.

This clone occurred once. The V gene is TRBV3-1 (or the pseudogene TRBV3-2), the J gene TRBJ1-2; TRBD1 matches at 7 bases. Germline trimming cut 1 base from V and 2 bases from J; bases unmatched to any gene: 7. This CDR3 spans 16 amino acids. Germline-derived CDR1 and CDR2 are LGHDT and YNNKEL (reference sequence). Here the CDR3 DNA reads TGTGCCAGCAGCCAAGGCGGGACAGAAACAAACTATGGCTACACCTTC. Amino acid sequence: CASSQGGTETNYGYTF.

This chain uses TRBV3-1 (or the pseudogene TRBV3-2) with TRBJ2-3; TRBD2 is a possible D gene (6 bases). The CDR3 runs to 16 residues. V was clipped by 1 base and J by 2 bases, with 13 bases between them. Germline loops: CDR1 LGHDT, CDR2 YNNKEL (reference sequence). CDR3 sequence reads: CASSQVWGEATDTQYF. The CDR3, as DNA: TGTGCCAGCAGCCAAGTTTGGGGGGAGGCCACAGATACGCAGTATTTT.

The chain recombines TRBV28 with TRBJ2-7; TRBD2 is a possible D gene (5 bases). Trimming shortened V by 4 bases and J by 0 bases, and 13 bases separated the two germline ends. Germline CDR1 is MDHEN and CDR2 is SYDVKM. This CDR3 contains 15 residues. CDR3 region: CASSSSGSRSYEQYF. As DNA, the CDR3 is TGTGCCAGCAGTTCCAGCGGATCACGCTCCTACGAGCAGTACTTC.

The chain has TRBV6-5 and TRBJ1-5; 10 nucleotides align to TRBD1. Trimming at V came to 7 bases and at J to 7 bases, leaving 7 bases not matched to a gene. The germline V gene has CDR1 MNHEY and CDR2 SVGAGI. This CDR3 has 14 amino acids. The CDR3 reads CASKRQGAGQPQHF. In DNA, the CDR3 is TGTGCCAGCAAACGACAGGGGGCTGGACAGCCCCAGCATTTT.

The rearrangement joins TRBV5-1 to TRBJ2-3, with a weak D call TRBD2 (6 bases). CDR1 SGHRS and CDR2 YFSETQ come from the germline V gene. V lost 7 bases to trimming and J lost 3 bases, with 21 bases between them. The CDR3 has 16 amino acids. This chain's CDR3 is CASGPGEAPLTDTQYF. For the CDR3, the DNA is TGCGCCAGCGGCCCCGGGGAGGCCCCCCTTACAGATACGCAGTATTTT.

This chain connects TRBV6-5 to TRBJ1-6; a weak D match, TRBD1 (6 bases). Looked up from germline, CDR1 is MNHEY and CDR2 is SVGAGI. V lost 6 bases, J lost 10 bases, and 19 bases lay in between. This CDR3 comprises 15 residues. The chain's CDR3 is CASSLSTGSYSPLHF. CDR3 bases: TGTGCCAGCAGCCTCTCGACAGGATCTTACTCACCCCTCCACTTT.

CDR3 DNA sequence: TGTGCCAGCAGTCAACAGGGTAAGGGGAACACTGAAGCTTTCTTT. The encoded protein is CASSQQGKGNTEAFF. V and J are TRBV2 and TRBJ1-1; tentative D call: TRBD1 (6 bases). The germline V gene encodes CDR1 SNHLY and CDR2 FYNNEI. V gave up 5 bases and J gave up 1 base, with 14 bases separating them. CDR3 length equals 15 residues.

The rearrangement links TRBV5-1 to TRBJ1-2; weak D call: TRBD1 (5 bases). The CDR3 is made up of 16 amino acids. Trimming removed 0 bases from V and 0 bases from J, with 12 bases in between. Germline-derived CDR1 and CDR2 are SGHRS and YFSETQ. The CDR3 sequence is CASSLGVTVPNYGYTF. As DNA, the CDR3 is TGCGCCAGCAGCTTGGGAGTGACAGTCCCTAACTATGGCTACACCTTC.

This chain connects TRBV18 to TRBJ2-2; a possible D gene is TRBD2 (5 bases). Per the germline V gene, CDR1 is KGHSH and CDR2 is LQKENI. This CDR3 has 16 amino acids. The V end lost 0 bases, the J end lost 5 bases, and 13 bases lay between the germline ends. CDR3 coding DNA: TGTGCCAGCTCACCACCGGCCGGGCGAGGGACCGGGGAGCTGTTTTTT. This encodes CASSPPAGRGTGELFF.

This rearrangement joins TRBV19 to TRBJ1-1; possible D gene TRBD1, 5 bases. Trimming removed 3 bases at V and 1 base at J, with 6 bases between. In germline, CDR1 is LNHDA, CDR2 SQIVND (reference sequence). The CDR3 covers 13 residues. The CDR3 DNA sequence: TGTGCCAGTAGTATCGGACAGAACACTGAAGCTTTCTTT. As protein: CASSIGQNTEAFF. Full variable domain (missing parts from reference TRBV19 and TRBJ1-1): DGGITQSPKYLFRKEGQNVTLSCEQNLNHDAMYWYRQDPGQGLRLIYYSQIVNDFQKGDIAEGYSVSREKKESFPLTVTSAQKNPTAFYLCASSIGQNTEAFFGQGTRLTVV.

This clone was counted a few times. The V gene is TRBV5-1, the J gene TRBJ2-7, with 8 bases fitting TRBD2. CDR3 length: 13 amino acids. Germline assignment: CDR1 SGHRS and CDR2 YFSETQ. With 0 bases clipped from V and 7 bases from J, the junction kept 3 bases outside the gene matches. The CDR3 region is CASSLDLAGEQYF. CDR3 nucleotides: TGCGCCAGCAGCTTGGATCTAGCGGGTGAGCAGTACTTC.

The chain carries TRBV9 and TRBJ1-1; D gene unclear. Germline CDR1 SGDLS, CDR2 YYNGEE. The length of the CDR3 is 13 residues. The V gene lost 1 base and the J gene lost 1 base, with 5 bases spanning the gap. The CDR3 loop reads CASSVSGNTEAFF. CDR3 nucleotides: TGTGCCAGCAGCGTATCCGGGAACACTGAAGCTTTCTTT.

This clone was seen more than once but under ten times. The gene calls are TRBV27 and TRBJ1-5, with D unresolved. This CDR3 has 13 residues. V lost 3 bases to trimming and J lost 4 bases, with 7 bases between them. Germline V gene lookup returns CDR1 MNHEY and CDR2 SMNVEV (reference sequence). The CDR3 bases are TGTGCCAGCAGTTTCCAAGAGAATCAGCCCCAGCATTTT. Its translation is CASSFQENQPQHF.

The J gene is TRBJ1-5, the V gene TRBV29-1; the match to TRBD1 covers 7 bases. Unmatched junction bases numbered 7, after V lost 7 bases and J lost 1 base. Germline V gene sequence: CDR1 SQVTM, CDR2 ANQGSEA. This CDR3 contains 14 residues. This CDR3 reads CSASTGPSNQPQHF. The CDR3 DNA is TGCAGCGCCTCGACAGGGCCAAGCAATCAGCCCCAGCATTTT.

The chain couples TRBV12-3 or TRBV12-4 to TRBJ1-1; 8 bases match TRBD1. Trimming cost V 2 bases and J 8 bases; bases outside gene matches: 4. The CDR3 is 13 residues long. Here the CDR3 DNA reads TGTGCCAGCAGTTTAATCCAGGGGGCGGAAGCTTTCTTT. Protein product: CASSLIQGAEAFF.

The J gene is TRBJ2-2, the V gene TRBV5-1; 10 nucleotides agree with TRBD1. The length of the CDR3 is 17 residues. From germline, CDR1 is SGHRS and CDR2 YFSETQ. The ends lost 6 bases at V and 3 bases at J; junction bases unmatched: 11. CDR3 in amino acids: CASTRLGGTGDTGELFF. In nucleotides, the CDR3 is TGCGCCAGCACCCGGCTTGGCGGGACAGGGGACACCGGGGAGCTGTTTTTT.

The CDR3 reads CASSVRQDLDTQYF. CDR3 bases: TGTGCCAGCAGCGTGCGACAGGACCTCGATACGCAGTATTTT. The gene calls are TRBV9 and TRBJ2-3, with TRBD1 as a possible D gene (6 bases). The CDR3 covers 14 residues. The germline V gene has CDR1 SGDLS and CDR2 YYNGEE. V shed 2 bases and J shed 6 bases, with 13 bases lying between them.

Here the CDR3 DNA reads TGTGCCAGCAGCCCGGACAGGGTTAATGAAAAACTGTTTTTT. Translated, it gives CASSPDRVNEKLFF. This chain connects TRBV5-8 to TRBJ1-4; 8 bases agree with TRBD1. Germline loops: CDR1 SGHTS, CDR2 YDEGEE. This CDR3 has 14 amino acids. V lost 4 bases, J lost 4 bases, and 3 bases stayed unmatched.

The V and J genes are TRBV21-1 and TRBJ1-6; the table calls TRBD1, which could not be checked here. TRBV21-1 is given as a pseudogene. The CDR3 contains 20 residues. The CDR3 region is CASSKGGVDRASPYNSPLHF. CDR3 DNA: TGTGCCAGCAGCAAAGGGGGAGTGGACAGGGCCTCTCCATATAATTCACCCCTCCACTTT.